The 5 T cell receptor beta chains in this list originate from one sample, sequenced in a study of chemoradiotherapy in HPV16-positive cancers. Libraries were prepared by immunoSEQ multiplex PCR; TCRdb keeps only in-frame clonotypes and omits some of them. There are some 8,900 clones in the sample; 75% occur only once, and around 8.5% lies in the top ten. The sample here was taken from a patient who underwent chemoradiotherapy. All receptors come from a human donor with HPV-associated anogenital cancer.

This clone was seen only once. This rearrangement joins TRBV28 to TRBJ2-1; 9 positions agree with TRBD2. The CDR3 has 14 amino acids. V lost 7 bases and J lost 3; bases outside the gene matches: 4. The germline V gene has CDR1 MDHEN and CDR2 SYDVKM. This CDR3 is CASILTSGYNEQFF. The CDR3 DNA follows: TGTGCCAGCATCCTGACTAGCGGCTACAATGAGCAGTTCTTC.

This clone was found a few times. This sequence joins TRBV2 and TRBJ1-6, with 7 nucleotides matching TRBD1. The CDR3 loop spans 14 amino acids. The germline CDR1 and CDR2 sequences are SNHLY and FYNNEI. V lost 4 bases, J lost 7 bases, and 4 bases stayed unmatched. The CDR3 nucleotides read TGTGCCAGCAGTGGACAGGGAGGAAATTCACCCCTCCACTTT. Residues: CASSGQGGNSPLHF.

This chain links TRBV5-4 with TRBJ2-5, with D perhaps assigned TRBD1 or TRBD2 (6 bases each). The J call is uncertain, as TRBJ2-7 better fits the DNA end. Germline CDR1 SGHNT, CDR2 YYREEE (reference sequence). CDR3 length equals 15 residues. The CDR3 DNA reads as TGTGCCACCCAGCTTGGGGGGCAGGAAGTATACGAGCAGTACTTC. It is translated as CATQLGGQEVYEQYF.

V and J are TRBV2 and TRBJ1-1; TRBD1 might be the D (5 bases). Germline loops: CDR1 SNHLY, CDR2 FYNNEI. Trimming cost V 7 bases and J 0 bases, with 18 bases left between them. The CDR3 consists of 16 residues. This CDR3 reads CASTTEGVTMNTEAFF. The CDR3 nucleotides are TGTGCCAGCACCACCGAAGGGGTCACGATGAACACTGAAGCTTTCTTT.

This CDR3 reads CASSFNGANTDTQYF. DNA for the CDR3: TGTGCCAGCAGTTTCAACGGGGCCAACACAGATACGCAGTATTTT. The rearrangement links TRBV27 to TRBJ2-3; D tentatively reads TRBD1 or TRBD2 (5 bases each). Looked up from germline, CDR1 is MNHEY and CDR2 is SMNVEV (reference sequence). The CDR3 has 15 amino acids. The ends were cut back, 3 bases at V and 2 bases at J, with 12 bases in the middle.